Below, 23 T cell receptor beta chains from the same sample are listed, as sequenced in a study of T-cell reconstitution after alpha-beta-depleted transplantation in children. Unique molecular identifiers tagged the TCRbeta library. TCRdb analysed the PCR reads with MiXCR anew, one entry per CDR3 protein. Of about 830,000 distinct CDR3 sequences in the sample, roughly 15% are singletons; the top ten hold around 4.5%. Sequencing was performed on PBMCs, mostly from graft donor cells, taken 360 days after TCRalphabeta/CD19-depleted stem cell transplant. The source is a male patient younger than 18 who had a stem cell transplant for acute lymphoblastic leukemia, so the T cells may come from the graft donor.

The sample holds a few counts of this clonotype. The genes are TRBV5-1 and TRBJ1-1; a possible D gene is TRBD1 (5 bases). Trimming took off 5 bases at V and 6 bases at J, with 11 bases between the two ends. CDR1 and CDR2 from the germline V gene are SGHRS and YFSETQ. The CDR3 runs to 12 residues. This chain's CDR3 is CASRLTGAEAFF. As DNA, the CDR3 is TGCGCCAGCAGGCTCACGGGGGCTGAAGCTTTCTTT.

V and J are TRBV18 and TRBJ2-2, with D unclear. Germline CDR1 reads KGHSH; CDR2 reads LQKENI. Trimming removed 4 bases from V and 6 bases from J, with 12 bases in between. The CDR3 is 14 residues long. CDR3 region: CASSHNTAAGELFF. In DNA, the CDR3 is TGTGCCAGCTCACATAACACAGCCGCCGGGGAGCTGTTTTTT.

This clonotype was picked up a small number of times. The chain employs TRBV4-2 and TRBJ2-1; 10 bases agree with TRBD2. This CDR3 contains 20 residues. The germline gives CDR1 LGHNA, CDR2 YNFKEQ. Trimming took 1 base from V and 9 from J; bases not matched to a gene: 21. For the CDR3, the DNA is TGTGCCAGCAGCCAAGCCCTATTCGTGACTAGCGGGTCCTTCGAGAGTGAGCAGTTCTTC. Residues: CASSQALFVTSGSFESEQFF.

This rearrangement joins TRBV28 to TRBJ2-7; 15 nucleotides line up with TRBD2. Per germline, CDR1 MDHEN and CDR2 SYDVKM. J was trimmed by 6 bases and V by 1 base; bases with no gene match: 7. CDR3 length equals 17 residues. The CDR3 bases are TGTGCCAGCAGTTTATCCAGGACTAGCGGGAGGGCAGTCGAGCAGTACTTC. Its translation: CASSLSRTSGRAVEQYF.

The V call is TRBV7-8, the J call TRBJ2-7; 8 positions agree with TRBD2. The ends lost 1 base at V and 3 bases at J; junction bases unmatched: 11. This CDR3 region has 17 residues. The germline gives CDR1 SGHVS, CDR2 FQNEAQ. CDR3: CASSLDRAGAGNYEQYF. The CDR3 nucleotides read TGTGCCAGCAGCTTAGATCGAGCGGGAGCGGGAAACTACGAGCAGTACTTC.

There are a few counts of this clonotype. This rearrangement joins TRBV11-2 to TRBJ2-1; TRBD1 aligns across 7 bases. CDR3 length: 17 amino acids. V lost 1 base and J lost 3; bases outside the gene matches: 9. Germline V gives CDR1 SGHAT, CDR2 FQNNGV. CDR3 loop: CASSLVRGQGDYNEQFF. CDR3 DNA sequence: TGTGCCAGCAGCTTAGTGAGAGGCCAGGGGGACTACAATGAGCAGTTCTTC.

This clonotype occurred a few times. The chain is built from TRBV4-1 and TRBJ2-7, with D uncertain. The CDR3 extends over 11 amino acids. The V and J ends lost 3 bases and 7 bases respectively, with 7 bases between them. CDR1 and CDR2 from the germline V gene are MGHRA and YSYEKL. DNA of the CDR3: TGCGCCAGCAGCCAGTACCAAGAGCAGTACTTC. Protein: CASSQYQEQYF.

The chain employs TRBV5-1 and TRBJ2-5; perhaps TRBD2 as D (6 bases). The CDR3 has 16 amino acids. Germline lookup yields CDR1 SGHRS and CDR2 YFSETQ. V lost 5 bases and J 1 base, leaving 18 bases between the germline ends. The CDR3 loop is CASRPTPSGGQETQYF. In DNA form, the CDR3 reads TGCGCCAGCAGGCCTACCCCGTCCGGGGGCCAAGAGACCCAGTACTTC.

There are a few counts of this clonotype. The chain recombines TRBV4-1 with TRBJ1-2; TRBD1 aligns across 7 bases. Germline lookup yields CDR1 MGHRA and CDR2 YSYEKL. This CDR3 is 16 amino acids long. J lost 3 bases, V lost 5 bases, and 12 bases had no gene match. In DNA form, the CDR3 reads TGCGCCAGCAGCAGTTTTTACAGGGGCCCCCACTATGGCTACACCTTC. It encodes CASSSFYRGPHYGYTF.

This clonotype appeared a few times. The chain couples TRBV10-3 to TRBJ2-7; tentatively, D is TRBD1 (6 bases). The CDR3 covers 13 residues. V lost 6 bases to trimming and J lost 3 bases, with 12 bases between them. Germline V gene sequence: CDR1 ENHRY, CDR2 SYGVKD. CDR3 protein: CAISLTGDYEQYF. The CDR3 DNA follows: TGTGCCATCAGCCTGACAGGAGACTACGAGCAGTACTTC.

This clonotype has just a few counts. The chain joins TRBV10-2 to TRBJ2-3; 8 bases are shared with TRBD2. Per the germline V gene, CDR1 is WSHSY and CDR2 is SAAADI. Trimming cost V 6 bases and J 1 base; bases outside gene matches: 15. The length of the CDR3 is 18 residues. CDR3 amino acids: CASSLEGTSLLGTDTQYF. The CDR3, as DNA: TGCGCCAGCAGCTTGGAGGGGACTAGTCTATTGGGCACAGATACGCAGTATTTT.

The sample holds a few counts of this clonotype. The rearrangement links TRBV20-1 to TRBJ2-7, with 12 bases that match TRBD1. This CDR3 contains 15 residues. From germline, CDR1 is DFQATT and CDR2 SNEGSKA (reference sequence). Trimming took 2 bases from V and 7 from J; bases not matched to a gene: 9. CDR3 in amino acids: CSARSTGTGGHEQYF. In DNA, the CDR3 is TGCAGTGCTAGATCAACCGGGACAGGGGGCCATGAGCAGTACTTC.

This clonotype was observed at least ten times. The chain joins TRBV25-1 to TRBJ2-7, with D possibly TRBD1 on 6 matching bases. The CDR3 sequence is 13 residues long. The V end was cut by 3 bases, the J end by 3 bases, with 9 bases between. CDR1 and CDR2 from the germline V gene are MGHDK and SYGVNS. The CDR3 bases are TGTGCCAGCAGTGATCTAGGGGGCTACGAGCAGTACTTC. Its translation is CASSDLGGYEQYF.

This clonotype was observed a few times. This sequence joins TRBV5-1 and TRBJ2-6; D unclear. The CDR3 has 13 residues. The V gene lost 6 bases and the J gene lost 4 bases, with 8 bases spanning the gap. Germline V gene lookup returns CDR1 SGHRS and CDR2 YFSETQ. CDR3 protein: CASTNIGANVLTF. In DNA, the CDR3 is TGCGCCAGCACCAACATAGGGGCCAACGTCCTGACTTTC.

This clonotype was picked up many times. V is TRBV12-3 or TRBV12-4 and J is TRBJ2-2; 7 bases agree with TRBD2. Trimming removed 0 bases from V and 6 bases from J; junction bases left unmatched: 4. This CDR3 comprises 15 residues. The CDR3: CASSLAGGRPGELFF. CDR3 DNA: TGTGCCAGCAGTTTAGCGGGAGGGAGGCCCGGGGAGCTGTTTTTT.

This clonotype was detected a few times. The chain recombines TRBV20-1 with TRBJ2-1; D is unclear. The germline V gene has CDR1 DFQATT and CDR2 SNEGSKA (reference sequence). The V and J ends lost 3 bases and 6 bases respectively, with 9 bases between them. CDR3 size: 12 residues. The CDR3 DNA follows: TGCAGTGCTAGGGGGTTCCCCAATGAGCAGTTCTTC. Encoded protein: CSARGFPNEQFF.

The CDR3 reads CASSLWLDNTGELFF. CDR3 bases: TGCGCCAGCAGCTTGTGGCTAGATAACACCGGGGAGCTGTTTTTT. The gene calls are TRBV5-1 and TRBJ2-2; D unclear. V dropped 1 base and J dropped 2 bases, with 9 bases sitting between them. Germline V CDR1 and CDR2: SGHRS, YFSETQ. The CDR3 runs 15 residues.

This clonotype appeared a few times. The CDR3 DNA is TGTGCCAGCAGTGACTCACGGGGGAACACCGGGGAGCTGTTTTTT. Residues: CASSDSRGNTGELFF. The rearrangement links TRBV6-4 to TRBJ2-2, with D possibly TRBD2 on 5 matching bases. Germline V gene data show CDR1 as MRHNA and CDR2 as SNTAGT. CDR3 length: 15 residues. V dropped 0 bases and J dropped 1 base, with 6 bases sitting between them.

This clonotype showed up just a few times. This rearrangement joins TRBV20-1 to TRBJ2-2; 7 bases are a match to TRBD1. Germline lookup yields CDR1 DFQATT and CDR2 SNEGSKA (reference sequence). V dropped 0 bases and J dropped 3; count of bases not matched to a gene: 4. There are 15 residues in the CDR3. CDR3 nucleotides: TGCAGTGCTAGAGAGGGACAGCCCGACACCGGGGAGCTGTTTTTT. Amino acids: CSAREGQPDTGELFF.

This rearrangement joins TRBV25-1 to TRBJ1-5; 9 nucleotides line up with TRBD1. Germline CDR1 MGHDK, CDR2 SYGVNS. Trimming cost V 5 bases and J 0 bases; bases outside gene matches: 5. The CDR3 covers 16 residues. CDR3 DNA sequence: TGTGCCAGCAGTTCCGGGACAGGGCTTAGCAATCAGCCCCAGCATTTT. Amino acid sequence: CASSSGTGLSNQPQHF.

This clonotype was picked up a small number of times. This chain connects TRBV18 to TRBJ2-3; D not resolved. V was clipped by 5 bases and J by 6 bases, with 12 bases between them. The V gene's germline CDR1 is KGHSH and CDR2 LQKENI. The CDR3 is 13 amino acids. The CDR3 reads CASSNGYEDTQYF. Here the CDR3 DNA reads TGTGCCAGCTCAAACGGCTACGAGGATACGCAGTATTTT.

This clonotype was recorded a few times. V usage is TRBV25-1 and J usage is TRBJ2-7; D is uncertain. The V gene's germline CDR1 is MGHDK and CDR2 SYGVNS. V was shortened by 3 bases and J by 1 base, with 7 bases between the two germline ends. CDR3 length: 13 amino acids. The CDR3 coding sequence is TGTGCCAGCAGTGAGCACGCGTCCTACGAGCAGTACTTC. Its translation is CASSEHASYEQYF.

In its sample, this clonotype was seen many times. V and J are TRBV12-3 or TRBV12-4 and TRBJ1-1; 8 bases map to TRBD1. With V trimmed by 4 bases and J by 5 bases, 9 bases remained unmatched. This CDR3 is built from 15 residues. CDR3 amino acids: CASSYPTGELTEAFF. For the CDR3, the DNA is TGTGCCAGCAGTTATCCGACAGGGGAGTTGACTGAAGCTTTCTTT.